Following are 25 T cell receptor beta chains from one sample sequenced in a study of CD8+ T cells in alopecia areata. Sequencing relied on a cDNA template that was reverse transcribed from extracted RNA. Assay: immunoSEQ multiplex PCR; the TCRdb copy retains only in-frame clones and omits some. The sample carries approximately 170,000 clones, 60% to 70% recorded once. Documented treatment: oral pan-JAK inhibitor, 5-10 mg twice daily. The sample was CD4+ T cells sorted from blood, taken at week 4, from a patient treated with tofacitinib. The origin of the receptors is a human donor with alopecia areata.

This clone has just a few counts. The V call is TRBV29-1, the J call TRBJ2-1; 7 nucleotides line up with TRBD1. This CDR3 contains 11 residues. The germline V gene encodes CDR1 SQVTM and CDR2 ANQGSEA. V lost 4 bases and J lost 8; bases outside the gene matches: 2. As DNA, the CDR3 is TGCAGCGTTGTTACAGGGGATGAGCAGTTCTTC. Its protein is CSVVTGDEQFF.

This clone was observed many times. The chain employs TRBV7-9 and TRBJ1-3; the match to TRBD1 covers 8 bases. CDR3 length equals 15 residues. Per the germline V gene, CDR1 is SEHNR and CDR2 is FQNEAQ (reference sequence). The trim removed 2 bases at V and 3 bases at J, leaving 3 bases unmatched. The CDR3 region has the DNA TGTGCCAGCAGCTTATCGACAGGGGTTGGAAACACCATATATTTT. Translated, it gives CASSLSTGVGNTIYF.

This clone has just a few counts. The CDR3 DNA sequence: TGTGCCAGCAGTGTGGGGGGCTCCTACGAGCAGTACTTC. The encoded protein is CASSVGGSYEQYF. The chain is built from TRBV25-1 and TRBJ2-7; D is perhaps TRBD2 (6 bases). Trimming removed 4 bases at V and 0 bases at J, with 7 bases between. CDR3 length equals 13 residues. Germline CDR1 MGHDK, CDR2 SYGVNS.

The genes are TRBV10-1 and TRBJ2-6, with TRBD1 as a possible D gene (5 bases). CDR1 is WNHNN and CDR2 is SYGVQD in the germline V gene (reference sequence). Trimming took off 3 bases at V and 8 bases at J, with 8 bases between the two ends. This CDR3 contains 13 residues. The CDR3 DNA reads as TGCGCCAGCAGTGATGGGGCGTCCAACGTCCTGACTTTC. Protein: CASSDGASNVLTF.

This clone was counted once. The chain links TRBV6-6 to TRBJ1-2; D is unclear. V was trimmed by 2 bases and J by 6 bases, leaving 13 bases between them. This CDR3 has 14 residues. From germline, CDR1 is MNHNY and CDR2 SVGAGI (reference sequence). CDR3 DNA sequence: TGTGCCAGCAGTTACGCCCGACGAAGGGATGGCTACACCTTC. This sequence encodes CASSYARRRDGYTF.

This clone showed up just a few times. The genes are TRBV29-1 and TRBJ2-4; TRBD1 aligns across 7 bases. Unmatched junction bases numbered 4, after V lost 7 bases and J lost 4 bases. Germline V CDR1 and CDR2: SQVTM, ANQGSEA. The CDR3 totals 12 residues. CDR3 amino acids: CSAEGQKNIQYF. In DNA, the CDR3 is TGCAGCGCCGAGGGACAGAAAAACATTCAGTACTTC. Full variable domain (outside the CDR3, taken from reference TRBV29-1 and TRBJ2-4): SAVISQKPSRDICQRGTSLTIQCQVDSQVTMMFWYRQQPGQSLTLIATANQGSEATYESGFVIDKFPISRPNLTFSTLTVSNMSPEDSSIYLCSAEGQKNIQYFGAGTRLSVL.

The rearrangement joins TRBV6-6 to TRBJ1-5, with TRBD1 as a possible D gene (5 bases). Germline CDR1 and CDR2: MNHNY and SVGAGI (reference sequence). V was trimmed by 0 bases and J by 10 bases, leaving 10 bases between them. This CDR3 has 13 amino acids. CDR3 sequence reads: CASSYSMGVPQHF. In DNA, the CDR3 is TGTGCCAGCAGTTACTCGATGGGGGTCCCCCAGCATTTT.

V and J are TRBV30 and TRBJ1-2, with a weak D call TRBD1 (5 bases). The CDR3 loop spans 13 amino acids. V was cut by 2 bases and J by 4 bases, with 11 bases left in between. Per germline, CDR1 GTSNPN and CDR2 SVGIG (reference sequence). In DNA, the CDR3 is TGTGCCTGGAGTATCCGGACAAGCTATGGCTACACCTTC. It translates to CAWSIRTSYGYTF.

V and J are TRBV10-3 and TRBJ2-2; 12 nucleotides match TRBD2. After removal of 6 bases from V and 4 bases from J, the junction contained 6 bases not matched to a gene. CDR3 length: 16 residues. CDR1 and CDR2 from the germline V gene are ENHRY and SYGVKD. CDR3 residues: CAISGTSGPLTGELFF. The CDR3 DNA is TGTGCCATCAGCGGGACTAGCGGGCCCCTCACCGGGGAGCTGTTTTTT.

The rearrangement uses TRBV4-1 and TRBJ2-5; D remains unclear. Germline V gene lookup returns CDR1 MGHRA and CDR2 YSYEKL. This CDR3 has 15 amino acids. Trimming removed 1 base at V and 2 bases at J, with 11 bases between. CDR3 protein: CASSQVTALQETQYF. In DNA, the CDR3 is TGCGCCAGCAGCCAAGTAACAGCCCTACAAGAGACCCAGTACTTC.

This chain links TRBV6-6 with TRBJ1-1, with 9 bases fitting TRBD1. Germline values: CDR1 MNHNY, CDR2 SVGAGI (reference sequence). The CDR3 contains 15 residues. The J segment lost 6 bases and the V segment lost 0 bases, leaving 5 bases of the junction unmatched. The CDR3 loop reads CASSYSGTGRAEAFF. Written as DNA, the CDR3 is TGTGCCAGCAGTTACTCTGGGACAGGGCGGGCTGAAGCTTTCTTT.

V and J are TRBV29-1 and TRBJ2-7; 7 nucleotides line up with TRBD1. Germline assignment: CDR1 SQVTM and CDR2 ANQGSEA. Germline trimming cut 4 bases from V and 4 bases from J; bases unmatched to any gene: 10. The CDR3 sequence is 14 residues long. In DNA form, the CDR3 reads TGCAGCGTTGGACAGGGAGTCCCGTCTTACGAGCAGTACTTC. Translating it yields CSVGQGVPSYEQYF.

The genes are TRBV2 and TRBJ2-1; 7 bases are shared with TRBD2. Germline values: CDR1 SNHLY, CDR2 FYNNEI. The CDR3 length is 14 residues. Trimming removed 7 bases from V and 3 bases from J; junction bases left unmatched: 6. CDR3 residues: CASTGGGIYNEQFF. The CDR3 DNA follows: TGTGCCAGCACGGGCGGGGGAATCTACAATGAGCAGTTCTTC.

The chain has TRBV28 and TRBJ2-1; D might be TRBD1 (6 bases). The CDR3 runs to 14 residues. The germline V and J ends were trimmed by 7 bases and 9 bases, with 19 bases remaining between them. Looked up from germline, CDR1 is MDHEN and CDR2 is SYDVKM. The CDR3 DNA follows: TGTGCCAGCACAGCCGGGACATACGCGGGTGAGCAGTTCTTC. It specifies CASTAGTYAGEQFF.

The chain couples TRBV9 to TRBJ1-1; 12 nucleotides match TRBD1. This CDR3 contains 15 residues. V dropped 0 bases and J dropped 6; count of bases not matched to a gene: 3. CDR1 and CDR2 from the germline V gene are SGDLS and YYNGEE. In DNA form, the CDR3 reads TGTGCCAGCAGCGTAGGCGGGACAGGGGGCTCTGAAGCTTTCTTT. This translates into CASSVGGTGGSEAFF.

This clone was counted between two and nine times. The V gene is TRBV18, the J gene TRBJ2-3; 12 nucleotides align to TRBD2. Germline loops: CDR1 KGHSH, CDR2 LQKENI. The CDR3 extends over 16 amino acids. The J segment lost 4 bases and the V segment lost 3 bases, leaving 5 bases of the junction unmatched. CDR3 nucleotides: TGTGCCAGCTCACCGACTAGCGGGAGAAGTGCAGATACGCAGTATTTT. This gives the protein CASSPTSGRSADTQYF.

The J gene is TRBJ1-4, the V gene TRBV6-6; no clear D gene. Trimming removed 2 bases from V and 7 bases from J, with 8 bases in between. The CDR3 is 13 residues long. Per germline, CDR1 MNHNY and CDR2 SVGAGI (reference sequence). This CDR3 is CASSYRPAEKLFF. Written as DNA, the CDR3 is TGTGCCAGCAGTTACCGGCCCGCTGAAAAACTGTTTTTT.

The chain joins TRBV15 to TRBJ2-5, with TRBD1 matching over 7 bases. V trimming: 5 bases; J trimming: 4 bases; junction bases outside the gene matches: 7. The CDR3 runs 14 residues. CDR1 is LNHNV, CDR2 YYDKDF, per germline (reference sequence). The CDR3 loop reads CATSRRQGSETQYF. The CDR3 DNA follows: TGTGCCACCAGCCGTCGACAGGGCTCAGAGACCCAGTACTTC. The variable domain in full, completed from reference TRBV15 and TRBJ2-5, reads DAMVIQNPRYQVTQFGKPVTLSCSQTLNHNVMYWYQQKSSQAPKLLFHYYDKDFNNEADTPDNFQSRRPNTSFCFLDIRSPGLGDTAMYLCATSRRQGSETQYFGPGTRLLVL.

This rearrangement joins TRBV2 to TRBJ2-5; 9 nucleotides match TRBD1. V lost 4 bases to trimming and J lost 4 bases; unmatched junction nucleotides: 1. The CDR3 runs 13 residues. Germline loops: CDR1 SNHLY, CDR2 FYNNEI. CDR3 DNA: TGTGCCAGCAGTGGGGACAGGGTAGAGACCCAGTACTTC. It is translated as CASSGDRVETQYF.

This clone was found a few times. This rearrangement joins TRBV28 to TRBJ1-2; 7 nucleotides align to TRBD1. Germline values: CDR1 MDHEN, CDR2 SYDVKM. This CDR3 comprises 13 residues. J was trimmed by 8 bases and V by 6 bases; bases with no gene match: 9. The chain's CDR3 is CASSPGGGGGYTF. The CDR3 bases are TGTGCCAGCAGCCCAGGGGGGGGAGGCGGCTACACCTTC.

This clone was counted between two and nine times. This sequence joins TRBV4-2 and TRBJ2-3; no clear D. The CDR3 covers 16 residues. Trimming took off 1 base at V and 0 bases at J, with 11 bases between the two ends. CDR1 is LGHNA, CDR2 YNFKEQ, per germline. CDR3 sequence reads: CASSQVRIPSTDTQYF. DNA of the CDR3: TGTGCCAGCAGCCAAGTACGGATCCCTAGCACAGATACGCAGTATTTT.

With respect to this clone: This same CDR3 is encoded by further DNA sequences in the sample. The V call is TRBV15, the J call TRBJ2-7; 7 positions match TRBD2. Germline CDR1 reads LNHNV; CDR2 reads YYDKDF (reference sequence). The trim removed 0 bases at V and 0 bases at J, leaving 5 bases unmatched. The CDR3 contains 16 residues. The CDR3 nucleotides read TGTGCCACCAGCAGAGAAGGGGCGGGAGCCTCCTACGAGCAGTACTTC. This gives the protein CATSREGAGASYEQYF.

The table lists this clone with a few counts. CDR3 region: CASSLDAEQFF. In DNA, the CDR3 is TGTGCCAGCAGCTTAGATGCAGAGCAGTTCTTC. The J gene is TRBJ2-1, the V gene TRBV11-2; D call uncertain. Germline-derived CDR1 and CDR2 are SGHAT and FQNNGV. Trimming removed 0 bases at V and 10 bases at J, with 4 bases between. The CDR3 covers 11 residues.

In its sample, this clone was seen many times. This specimen includes other DNA sequences encoding the same CDR3. The genes are TRBV7-2 and TRBJ2-7; D not certain. The V gene lost 0 bases and the J gene lost 2 bases, with 2 bases spanning the gap. There are 12 residues in the CDR3. Per germline, CDR1 SGHTA and CDR2 FQGNSA. CDR3 protein: CASSLATYEQYF. The CDR3 nucleotides are TGTGCCAGCAGCTTAGCCACCTACGAGCAGTACTTC.

V is TRBV18 and J is TRBJ2-6, with D perhaps TRBD2 (6 bases). The CDR3 sequence is 16 residues long. V lost 3 bases, J lost 2 bases, and 11 bases lay in between. Per germline, CDR1 KGHSH and CDR2 LQKENI. The chain's CDR3 is CASSPVGGTGANVLTF. The CDR3 nucleotides are TGTGCCAGCTCACCTGTCGGGGGAACTGGGGCCAACGTCCTGACTTTC. The entire variable domain, with the rest obtained from reference TRBV18 and TRBJ2-6, is as follows: NAGVMQNPRHLVRRRGQEARLRCSPMKGHSHVYWYRQLPEEGLKFMVYLQKENIIDESGMPKERFSAEFPKEGPSILRIQQVVRGDSAAYFCASSPVGGTGANVLTFGAGSRLTVL.